What follows is one T cell receptor (beta chain) and its context. The germline V and J ends were trimmed by 5 bases and 8 bases, with 15 bases remaining between them. The CDR3 contains 14 residues. Germline values: CDR1 MGHDK, CDR2 SYGVNS. This entry is derived from a study of blood T cell repertoires in COVID-19. Study background: COVID-19 samples collected from the United States, Italy and Spain covered acute and convalescent phases. T cells, B-cell-depleted T cells, or PBMCs supplied cDNA or gDNA.

The authors' processing: Amplification of reference gene primers was used by the study to estimate nucleated cell counts. Assay: immunoSEQ multiplex PCR; the TCRdb copy retains only in-frame clones and omits some. Clone size and V and J calls were adopted from that table, with D and trimming inferred from the DNA. The sample holds 150,000 to 200,000 clones, 80% to 85% seen once. The genes are TRBV25-1 and TRBJ1-4, with a weak D call TRBD1 (5 bases). The sequenced sample consisted of peripheral blood. The sequence was obtained from a woman aged 55-70 years with acute or convalescent COVID-19. For the CDR3, the DNA is TGTGCCAGCAGTCGGTCAGGGTCGGCGGAAAAACTGTTTTTT. This encodes CASSRSGSAEKLFF.